This T cell receptor (beta chain) was found in a study of T cell repertoires in cytomegalovirus infection (dated 2019 in TCRdb). Regarding the complete study: The HLA type of each donor mattered for the analysis, because public TCR beta signatures pointed to carriage of CMV infection along with the matching HLA type.

From the germline V gene, CDR1 is SGHDT and CDR2 is YYEEEE. V lost 2 bases and J lost 3 bases, and the count of bases not matched to a germline gene is 5. Including the terminal cysteine and phenylalanine, the CDR3 comprises 16 residues. The read is trimmed to its CDR3 DNA, 48 bases read in frame from base 1. Sequencing was carried out with an Illumina HiSeq 1500. Using fastp at Q25 and MiXCR, TCRdb reprocessed the public reads and kept productive beta chains. Records with the same CDR3 protein are collapsed into one entry carrying the most frequent genes and DNA. Here the sample has fewer than 550,000 distinct CDR3 sequences; more than 15% occur a single time. More than 20% of the sample goes to the ten largest clones. Overall study outcomes, separate from this receptor: Carriers of CMV infection plus the relevant HLA type were discriminated by the cumulative frequency of public TCR beta family members in the study cohort and in an independent roughly 400-donor cohort. The ex vivo response was dominated by HLA-C-restricted CMV-specific TCR beta clonotypes, and the single most frequent clonotype in two of eight donors was supplied by these HLA-C-restricted clonotypes.

Concerning this clonotype: It has no known antigen specificity. No clone much larger than this one lies a single base away; base qualities are absent.

The TCR comes from a human donor in good health (CMV status not recorded). Some clones in this sample may be carry-over from other donors' samples. The chain is assembled from TRBV5-6 and TRBJ2-2; TRBD2 agrees with 9 junctional bases. Sequenced input: CD8+ T cells from PBMCs. The CDR3 region reads CASSLVAGEYTGELFF. Read as DNA, the sequence is TGTGCCAGCAGCTTAGTAGCGGGAGAGTACACCGGGGAGCTGTTTTTT. The variable domain in full, with residues beyond the CDR3 obtained from the reference TRBV5-6 and TRBJ2-2 genes, is DAGVTQSPTHLIKTRGQQVTLRCSPKSGHDTVSWYQQALGQGPQFIFQYYEEEERQRGNFPDRFSGHQFPNYSSELNVNALLLGDSALYLCASSLVAGEYTGELFFGEGSRLTVL.